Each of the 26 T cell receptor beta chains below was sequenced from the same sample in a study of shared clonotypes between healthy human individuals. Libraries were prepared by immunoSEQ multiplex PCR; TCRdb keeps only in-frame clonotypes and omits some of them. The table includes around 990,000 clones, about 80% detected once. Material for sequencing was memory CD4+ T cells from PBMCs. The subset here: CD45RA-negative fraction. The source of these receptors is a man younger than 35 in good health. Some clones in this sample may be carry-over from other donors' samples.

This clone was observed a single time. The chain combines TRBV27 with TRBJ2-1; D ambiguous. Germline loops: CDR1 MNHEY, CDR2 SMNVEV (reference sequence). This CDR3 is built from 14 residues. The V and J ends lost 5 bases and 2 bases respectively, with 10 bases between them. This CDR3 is CASSGSPPYNEQFF. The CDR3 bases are TGTGCCAGCAGTGGGTCCCCCCCCTACAATGAGCAGTTCTTC.

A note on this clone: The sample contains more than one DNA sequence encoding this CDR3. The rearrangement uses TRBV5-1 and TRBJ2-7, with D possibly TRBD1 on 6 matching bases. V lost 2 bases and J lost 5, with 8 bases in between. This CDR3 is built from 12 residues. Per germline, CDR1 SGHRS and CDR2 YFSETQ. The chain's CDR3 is CASSLQGNEQYF. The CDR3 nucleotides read TGCGCCAGCAGCTTACAGGGAAACGAGCAGTACTTC.

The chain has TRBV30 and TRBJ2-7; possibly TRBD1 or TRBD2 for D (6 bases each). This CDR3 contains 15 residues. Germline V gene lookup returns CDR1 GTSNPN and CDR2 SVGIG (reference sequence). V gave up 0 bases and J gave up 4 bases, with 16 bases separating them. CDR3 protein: CAWSVPGASEYEQYF. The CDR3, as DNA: TGTGCCTGGAGTGTCCCGGGGGCGAGCGAATACGAGCAGTACTTC.

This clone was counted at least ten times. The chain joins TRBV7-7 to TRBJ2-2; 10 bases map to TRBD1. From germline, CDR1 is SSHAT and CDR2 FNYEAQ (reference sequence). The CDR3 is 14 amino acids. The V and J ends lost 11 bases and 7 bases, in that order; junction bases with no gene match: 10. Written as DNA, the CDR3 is TGTGCCGTAGAACGACAGGGGGCTGGCGGGGAGCTGTTTTTT. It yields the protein CAVERQGAGGELFF.

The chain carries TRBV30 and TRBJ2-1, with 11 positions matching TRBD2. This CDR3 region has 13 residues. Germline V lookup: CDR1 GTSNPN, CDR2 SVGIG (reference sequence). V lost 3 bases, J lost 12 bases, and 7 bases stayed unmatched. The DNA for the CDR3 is TGTGCCTGGAGACTAGCGGGAGCTCTCGGGCAGTTCTTC. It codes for CAWRLAGALGQFF. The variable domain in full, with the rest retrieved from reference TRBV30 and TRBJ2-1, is SQTIHQWPATLVQPVGSPLSLECTVEGTSNPNLYWYRQAAGRGLQLLFYSVGIGQISSEVPQNLSASRPQDRQFILSSKKLLLSDSGFYLCAWRLAGALGQFFGPGTRLTVL.

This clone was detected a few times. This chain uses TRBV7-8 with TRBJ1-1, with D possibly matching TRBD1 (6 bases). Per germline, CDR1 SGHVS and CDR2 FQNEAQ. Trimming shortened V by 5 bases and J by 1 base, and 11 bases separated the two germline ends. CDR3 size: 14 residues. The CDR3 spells CASSLKTGNTEAFF. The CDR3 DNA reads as TGTGCCAGCAGCCTAAAGACAGGGAACACTGAAGCTTTCTTT.

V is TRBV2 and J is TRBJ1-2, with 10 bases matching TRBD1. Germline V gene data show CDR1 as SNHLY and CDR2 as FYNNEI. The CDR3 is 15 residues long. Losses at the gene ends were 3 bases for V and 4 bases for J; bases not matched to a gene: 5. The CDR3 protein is CASSDGTGVVYGYTF. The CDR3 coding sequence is TGTGCCAGCAGTGATGGGACAGGGGTGGTCTATGGCTACACCTTC. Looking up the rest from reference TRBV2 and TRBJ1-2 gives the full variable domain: EPEVTQTPSHQVTQMGQEVILRCVPISNHLYFYWYRQILGQKVEFLVSFYNNEISEKSEIFDDQFSVERPDGSNFTLKIRSTKLEDSAMYFCASSDGTGVVYGYTFGSGTRLTVV.

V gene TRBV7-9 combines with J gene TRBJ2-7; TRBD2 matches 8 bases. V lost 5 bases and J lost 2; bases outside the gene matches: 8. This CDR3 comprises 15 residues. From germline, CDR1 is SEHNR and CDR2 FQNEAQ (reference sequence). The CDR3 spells CASSQPGTRAYEQYF. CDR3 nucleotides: TGTGCCAGCAGCCAGCCCGGGACTAGGGCCTACGAGCAGTACTTC.

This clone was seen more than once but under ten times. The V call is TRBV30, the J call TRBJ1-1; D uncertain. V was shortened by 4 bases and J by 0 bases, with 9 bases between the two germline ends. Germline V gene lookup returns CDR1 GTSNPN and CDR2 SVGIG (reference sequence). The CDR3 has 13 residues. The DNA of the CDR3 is TGTGCCTGGAATAAGGGCATGAACACTGAAGCTTTCTTT. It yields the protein CAWNKGMNTEAFF.

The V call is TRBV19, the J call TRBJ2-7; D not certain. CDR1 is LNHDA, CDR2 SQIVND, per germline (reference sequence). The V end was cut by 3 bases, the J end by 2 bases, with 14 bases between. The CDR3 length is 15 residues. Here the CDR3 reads CASSIWGQATYEQYF. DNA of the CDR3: TGTGCCAGTAGTATCTGGGGTCAGGCCACCTACGAGCAGTACTTC.

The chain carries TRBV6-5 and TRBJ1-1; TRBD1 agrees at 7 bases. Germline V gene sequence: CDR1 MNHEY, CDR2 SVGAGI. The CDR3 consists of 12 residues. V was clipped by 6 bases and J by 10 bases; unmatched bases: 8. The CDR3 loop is CASSPQGGRAFF. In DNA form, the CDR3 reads TGTGCCAGCAGCCCCCAGGGGGGCCGAGCTTTCTTT.

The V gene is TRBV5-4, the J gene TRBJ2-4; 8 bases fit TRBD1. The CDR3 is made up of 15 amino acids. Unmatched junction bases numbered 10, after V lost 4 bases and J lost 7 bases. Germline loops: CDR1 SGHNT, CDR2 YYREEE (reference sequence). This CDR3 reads CASSASGGVVNIQYF. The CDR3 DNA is TGTGCCAGCAGCGCCTCAGGGGGCGTCGTTAACATTCAGTACTTC.

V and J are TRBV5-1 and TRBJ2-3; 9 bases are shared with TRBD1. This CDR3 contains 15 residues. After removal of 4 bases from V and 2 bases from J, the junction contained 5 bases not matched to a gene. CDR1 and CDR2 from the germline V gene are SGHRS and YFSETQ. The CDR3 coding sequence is TGCGCCAGCAGCCCGGGACAGGGCTTCACAGATACGCAGTATTTT. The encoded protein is CASSPGQGFTDTQYF.

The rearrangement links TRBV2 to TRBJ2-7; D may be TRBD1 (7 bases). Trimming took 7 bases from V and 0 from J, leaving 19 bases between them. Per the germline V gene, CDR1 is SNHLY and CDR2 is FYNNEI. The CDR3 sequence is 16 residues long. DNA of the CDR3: TGTGCCAGCACCCAGGGGGGTCAGGGACACTCCTACGAGCAGTACTTC. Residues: CASTQGGQGHSYEQYF.

The CDR3 spells CAISGDSGKTQYF. The CDR3 nucleotides are TGTGCCATCAGCGGGGACTCGGGGAAGACCCAGTACTTC. The chain combines TRBV10-3 with TRBJ2-5; D perhaps matches TRBD2 (6 bases). V lost 6 bases, J lost 6 bases, and 14 bases lay in between. The CDR3 contains 13 residues. The germline gives CDR1 ENHRY, CDR2 SYGVKD.

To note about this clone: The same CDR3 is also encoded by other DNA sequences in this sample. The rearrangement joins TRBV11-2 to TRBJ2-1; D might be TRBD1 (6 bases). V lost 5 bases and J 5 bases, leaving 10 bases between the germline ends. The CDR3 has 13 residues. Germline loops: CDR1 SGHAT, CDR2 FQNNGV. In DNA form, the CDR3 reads TGTGCCAGCAGCCTGGGACAAAACAATGAGCAGTTCTTC. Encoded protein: CASSLGQNNEQFF. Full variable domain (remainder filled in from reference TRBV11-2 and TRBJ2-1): EAGVAQSPRYKIIEKRQSVAFWCNPISGHATLYWYQQILGQGPKLLIQFQNNGVVDDSQLPKDRFSAERLKGVDSTLKIQPAKLEDSAVYLCASSLGQNNEQFFGPGTRLTVL.

In nucleotides, the CDR3 is TGCGCCAGCAGCTTGTCTGACAGCGCCCCTGGAAACACCATATATTTT. It is translated as CASSLSDSAPGNTIYF. This sequence joins TRBV5-1 and TRBJ1-3; the D gene is possibly TRBD1 (5 bases). Germline V CDR1 and CDR2: SGHRS, YFSETQ. This CDR3 region has 16 residues. Trimming left V 1 base short and J 2 bases short, with 13 bases between. The whole variable domain, remainder taken from reference TRBV5-1 and TRBJ1-3, is KAGVTQTPRYLIKTRGQQVTLSCSPISGHRSVSWYQQTPGQGLQFLFEYFSETQRNKGNFPGRFSGRQFSNSRSEMNVSTLELGDSALYLCASSLSDSAPGNTIYFGEGSWLTVV.

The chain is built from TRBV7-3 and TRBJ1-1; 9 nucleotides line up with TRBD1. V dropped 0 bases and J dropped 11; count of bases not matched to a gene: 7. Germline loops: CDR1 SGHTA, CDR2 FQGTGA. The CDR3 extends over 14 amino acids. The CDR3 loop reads CASSLTYGTGPAFF. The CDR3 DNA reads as TGTGCCAGCAGCTTAACGTACGGGACAGGGCCTGCTTTCTTT.

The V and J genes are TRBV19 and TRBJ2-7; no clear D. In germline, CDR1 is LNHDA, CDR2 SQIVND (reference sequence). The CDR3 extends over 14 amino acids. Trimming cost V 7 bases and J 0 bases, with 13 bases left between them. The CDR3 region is CASKAGWNSYEQYF. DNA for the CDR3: TGTGCCAGTAAGGCAGGTTGGAACTCCTACGAGCAGTACTTC.

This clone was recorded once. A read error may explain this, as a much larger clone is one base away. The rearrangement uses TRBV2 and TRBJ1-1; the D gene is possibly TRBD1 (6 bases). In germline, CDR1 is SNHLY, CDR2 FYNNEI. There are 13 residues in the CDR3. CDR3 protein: CASKVEDSREALF. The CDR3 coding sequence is TGTGCCAGCAAGGTCGAGGACAGCCGAGAAGCTCTCTTT.

The chain's CDR3 is CAISDPSVSVANQETQYF. The CDR3 DNA sequence: TGTGCCATCAGTGACCCCTCGGTTTCGGTCGCAAACCAAGAGACCCAGTACTTC. The chain combines TRBV10-3 with TRBJ2-5; D gene uncertain. Trimming shortened V by 3 bases and J by 0 bases, and 20 bases separated the two germline ends. The length of the CDR3 is 18 residues. Per the germline V gene, CDR1 is ENHRY and CDR2 is SYGVKD.

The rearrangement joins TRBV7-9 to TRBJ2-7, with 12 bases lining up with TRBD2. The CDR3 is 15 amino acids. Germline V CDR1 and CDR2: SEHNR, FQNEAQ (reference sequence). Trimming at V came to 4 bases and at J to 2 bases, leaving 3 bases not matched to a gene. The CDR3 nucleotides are TGTGCCAGCAGCTCCCTAGCGGGAGGGGCCTACGAGCAGTACTTC. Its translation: CASSSLAGGAYEQYF.

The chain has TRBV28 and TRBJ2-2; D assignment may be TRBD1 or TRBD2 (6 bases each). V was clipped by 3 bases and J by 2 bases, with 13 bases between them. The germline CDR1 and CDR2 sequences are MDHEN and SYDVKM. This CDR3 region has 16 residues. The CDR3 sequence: CASSLGGGANTGELFF. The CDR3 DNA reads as TGTGCCAGCAGTTTGGGGGGCGGGGCCAACACCGGGGAGCTGTTTTTT. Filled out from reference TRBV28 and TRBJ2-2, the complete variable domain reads DVKVTQSSRYLVKRTGEKVFLECVQDMDHENMFWYRQDPGLGLRLIYFSYDVKMKEKGDIPEGYSVSREKKERFSLILESASTNQTSMYLCASSLGGGANTGELFFGEGSRLTVL.

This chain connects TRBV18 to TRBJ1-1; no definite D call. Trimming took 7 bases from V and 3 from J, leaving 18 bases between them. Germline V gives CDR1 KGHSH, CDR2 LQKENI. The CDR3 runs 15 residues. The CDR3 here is CASLQGNLGYTEAFF. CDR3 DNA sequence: TGTGCCAGCTTACAAGGGAATCTGGGTTACACTGAAGCTTTCTTT.

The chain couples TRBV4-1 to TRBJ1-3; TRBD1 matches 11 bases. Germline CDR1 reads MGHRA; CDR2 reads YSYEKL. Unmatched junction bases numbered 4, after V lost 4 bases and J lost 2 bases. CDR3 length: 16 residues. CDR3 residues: CASSLSGQGAGNTIYF. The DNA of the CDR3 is TGCGCCAGCAGCCTATCGGGACAGGGGGCTGGAAACACCATATATTTT.

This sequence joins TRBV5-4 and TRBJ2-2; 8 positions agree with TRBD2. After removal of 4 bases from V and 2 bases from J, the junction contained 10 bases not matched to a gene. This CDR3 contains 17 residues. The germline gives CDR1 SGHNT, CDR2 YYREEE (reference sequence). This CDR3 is CASSPGGAGGNTGELFF. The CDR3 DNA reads TGTGCCAGCAGCCCGGGGGGTGCGGGAGGCAACACCGGGGAGCTGTTTTTT. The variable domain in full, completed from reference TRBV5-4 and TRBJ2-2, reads ETGVTQSPTHLIKTRGQQVTLRCSSQSGHNTVSWYQQALGQGPQFIFQYYREEENGRGNFPPRFSGLQFPNYSSELNVNALELDDSALYLCASSPGGAGGNTGELFFGEGSRLTVL.